This TCR beta chain derives from a study of CD8 T cells in ankylosing spondylitis. The authors made TCR beta libraries by quantitative 5'-RACE with molecular barcodes. TCRdb reprocessed the 5' RACE reads with MiXCR, giving one entry per CDR3 protein. The table includes 200,000 to 300,000 distinct CDR3 sequences, under 12% detected once. This clonotype has at least ten counts. Its antigen is still unknown. Germline CDR1 is DFQATT and CDR2 is SNEGSKA (reference sequence). Between the trimmed V and J ends, which lost 0 bases and 4 bases, there was a span of 9 bases. The length of the CDR3 is 13 residues. Study outcomes and limitations: CD8+ cells made up the disease-linked clones, which were relatively rare in peripheral blood. Blood of patients with ankylosing spondylitis appeared to be characterized by a TCR beta motif of several highly homologous variants. Matched ankylosing spondylitis synovial fluid reportedly contained a significantly enriched population of disease-linked clones.

The sample was blood, either unsorted or a sorted T cell fraction (not recorded which). The receptor's source is a male donor with ankylosing spondylitis or in good health (not recorded which). V usage is TRBV20-1 and J usage is TRBJ1-2, with D hard to call. CDR3 sequence reads: CSARDRESYGYTF. The CDR3 DNA follows: TGCAGTGCTAGAGACCGGGAATCCTATGGCTACACCTTC.